This TCR beta chain was retrieved from a study of monozygotic twins with inflammatory bowel disease. Each CDR3 protein gets one entry in TCRdb, which reprocessed the 5' RACE reads and gives no DNA. Recorded for this sample: some 90,000 distinct CDR3 sequences. CDR1 and CDR2 from the germline V gene are SEHNR and FQNEAQ (reference sequence). The CDR3 contains 15 residues. This receptor was obtained from a human donor with ulcerative colitis or Crohn's disease, or a healthy co-twin of an affected twin (not recorded which). The chain combines TRBV7-9 with TRBJ2-5; the TCRdb D gene call, TRBD1, has no DNA to confirm it. Sequencing was performed on blood. This CDR3 is CASSPLGGNQETQYF. Combining the CDR3 with reference TRBV7-9 and TRBJ2-5 gives the whole variable domain DTGVSQNPRHKITKRGQNVTFRCDPISEHNRLYWYRQTLGQGPEFLTYFQNEAQLEKSRLLSDRFSAERPKGSFSTLEIQRTEQGDSAMYLCASSPLGGNQETQYFGPGTRLLVL.